Listed below are T cell receptor beta chains from one sample, sequenced in a study of blood T cells in healthy people across ages. TCRdb reanalysed the 5' RACE reads using MiXCR and keeps one entry per CDR3 protein. The sample holds 1.5 million to 2 million distinct CDR3 sequences, roughly 49% seen once. The sample comprised blood. These receptors all stem from a woman in her forties in good health. Both conserved end residues are part of each CDR3. Each record gives: V gene, clone size, J gene, D gene, CDR3 protein, CDR3 DNA. A D gene is named only where the DNA matches it firmly. Size tells how often a clone was seen (once, few, many) or the class of an expanded clone, and some rows leave it out.

v_gene: TRBV9
abundance: NA
j_gene: TRBJ2-1
d_gene: NA
CDR3aa: CASSPRLGTSYNEQFF
CDR3nt: TGTGCCAGCAGCCCCCGTCTTGGGACCTCCTACAATGAGCAGTTCTTC

v_gene: TRBV28
abundance: NA
j_gene: TRBJ1-2
d_gene: NA
CDR3aa: CASSPTTDRYGYTF
CDR3nt: TGTGCCAGCAGTCCTACCACCGACAGATATGGCTACACCTTC

v_gene: TRBV19
abundance: few
j_gene: TRBJ2-7
d_gene: NA
CDR3aa: CASSMDTYEQYF
CDR3nt: TGTGCCAGTAGTATGGACACCTACGAGCAGTACTTC

v_gene: TRBV5-1
abundance: NA
j_gene: TRBJ2-5
d_gene: TRBD2
CDR3aa: CASSVPTSGVVDEQYF
CDR3nt: TGCGCCAGCAGCGTGCCTACTAGCGGGGTTGTAGATGAGCAGTACTTC

v_gene: TRBV7-9
abundance: NA
j_gene: TRBJ2-3
d_gene: NA
CDR3aa: CASSLEKSDTDTQYF
CDR3nt: TGTGCTAGCAGCTTAGAAAAGTCAGACACAGATACGCAGTATTTT

v_gene: TRBV7-9
abundance: NA
j_gene: TRBJ2-6
d_gene: NA
CDR3aa: CASSLVRTVSSGANVLTF
CDR3nt: TGTGCCAGCAGCTTAGTGAGGACAGTGAGCTCTGGGGCCAACGTCCTGACTTTC

v_gene: TRBV20-1
abundance: NA
j_gene: TRBJ2-7
d_gene: NA
CDR3aa: CSAIWSRGNYEQYF
CDR3nt: TGCAGTGCTATATGGTCTCGCGGGAACTACGAGCAGTACTTC

v_gene: TRBV4-2
abundance: NA
j_gene: TRBJ2-3
d_gene: TRBD2
CDR3aa: CASSQESLAGFYTQYF
CDR3nt: TGTGCCAGCAGCCAAGAAAGCCTAGCGGGGTTCTATACGCAGTATTTT

v_gene: TRBV2
abundance: NA
j_gene: TRBJ1-5
d_gene: TRBD1
CDR3aa: CASRRDRGNQPQHF
CDR3nt: TGTGCCAGCCGCCGCGACAGGGGTAATCAGCCCCAGCATTTT

v_gene: TRBV6-1
abundance: NA
j_gene: TRBJ2-7
d_gene: TRBD2
CDR3aa: CASSEKRGGSYEQYF
CDR3nt: TGTGCCAGCAGTGAAAAGCGGGGTGGGTCCTACGAGCAGTACTTC

v_gene: TRBV6-6
abundance: NA
j_gene: TRBJ2-4
d_gene: TRBD1
CDR3aa: CASSYSPPSGGGQNIQYF
CDR3nt: TGTGCCAGCAGTTACTCTCCCCCATCAGGGGGCGGACAAAACATTCAGTACTTC

v_gene: TRBV12-3/TRBV12-4
abundance: NA
j_gene: TRBJ2-3
d_gene: TRBD2
CDR3aa: CASRVLRETDTQYF
CDR3nt: TGTGCCAGCAGGGTTCTGCGGGAGACAGATACGCAGTATTTT

v_gene: TRBV14
abundance: NA
j_gene: TRBJ1-2
d_gene: NA
CDR3aa: CASSPRWGGGYTF
CDR3nt: TGTGCCAGCAGCCCCCGTTGGGGTGGTGGCTACACCTTC

v_gene: TRBV7-6
abundance: once
j_gene: TRBJ2-1
d_gene: TRBD2
CDR3aa: CASSRSGGANFNEQFF
CDR3nt: TGTGCCAGCAGCCGTAGCGGGGGGGCAAATTTCAATGAGCAGTTCTTC

v_gene: TRBV6-1
abundance: NA
j_gene: TRBJ1-2
d_gene: NA
CDR3aa: CASSEARSPSYGYTF
CDR3nt: TGTGCCAGCAGTGAAGCGCGCAGCCCCAGCTATGGCTACACCTTC

v_gene: TRBV9
abundance: NA
j_gene: TRBJ2-5
d_gene: NA
CDR3aa: CASSVVGGIQETQYF
CDR3nt: TGTGCCAGCAGCGTAGTCGGAGGGATCCAAGAGACCCAGTACTTC

v_gene: TRBV6-5
abundance: few
j_gene: TRBJ1-2
d_gene: TRBD1
CDR3aa: CASTGGWTGNGYTF
CDR3nt: TGTGCCAGCACCGGGGGGTGGACAGGGAATGGCTACACCTTC

v_gene: TRBV2
abundance: few
j_gene: TRBJ2-5
d_gene: NA
CDR3aa: CASSDSGTALGETQYF
CDR3nt: TGTGCCAGCAGTGATAGCGGGACAGCCCTCGGGGAGACCCAGTACTTC

v_gene: TRBV29-1
abundance: NA
j_gene: TRBJ1-2
d_gene: TRBD1
CDR3aa: CSVDTRDRWYYGNTF
CDR3nt: TGCAGCGTTGATACGCGGGACAGGTGGTACTATGGCAACACCTTC

v_gene: TRBV10-2
abundance: once
j_gene: TRBJ1-2
d_gene: NA
CDR3aa: CASSEIERGTNYGYTF
CDR3nt: TGCGCCAGCAGTGAGATCGAAAGGGGAACTAACTATGGCTACACCTTC

v_gene: TRBV9
abundance: NA
j_gene: TRBJ2-1
d_gene: TRBD2
CDR3aa: CASSPRVGGVGWNEQFF
CDR3nt: TGTGCCAGCAGCCCCCGAGTGGGGGGGGTCGGTTGGAATGAGCAGTTCTTC

v_gene: TRBV14
abundance: NA
j_gene: TRBJ2-3
d_gene: TRBD1
CDR3aa: CASSRPGQETDTQYF
CDR3nt: TGTGCCAGCAGCCGACCGGGACAGGAGACCGATACGCAGTATTTT

v_gene: TRBV5-4
abundance: many
j_gene: TRBJ2-5
d_gene: TRBD1
CDR3aa: CASSLRTGQETQYF
CDR3nt: TGTGCCAGCAGCTTAAGGACAGGACAAGAGACCCAGTACTTC

v_gene: TRBV29-1
abundance: NA
j_gene: TRBJ2-7
d_gene: TRBD1
CDR3aa: CSVMTGDEQYF
CDR3nt: TGCAGCGTAATGACAGGGGACGAACAGTACTTC

v_gene: TRBV27
abundance: NA
j_gene: TRBJ2-1
d_gene: NA
CDR3aa: CASSLWIKDEQFF
CDR3nt: TGTGCCAGCAGTTTATGGATCAAGGATGAGCAGTTCTTC

v_gene: TRBV6-1
abundance: NA
j_gene: TRBJ2-7
d_gene: NA
CDR3aa: CASTGGPTYEQYF
CDR3nt: TGTGCCAGCACAGGGGGGCCGACCTACGAGCAGTACTTC

v_gene: TRBV4-2
abundance: NA
j_gene: TRBJ1-1
d_gene: NA
CDR3aa: CASKGEYNTESIIGGAFF
CDR3nt: TGTGCCAGCAAGGGGGAATACAACACTGAAAGTATCATCGGTGGAGCTTTCTTT

v_gene: TRBV14
abundance: NA
j_gene: TRBJ2-3
d_gene: NA
CDR3aa: CAGSQAPQGTQYF
CDR3nt: TGTGCCGGCAGCCAGGCTCCGCAAGGCACGCAGTATTTT

v_gene: TRBV7-2
abundance: NA
j_gene: TRBJ2-7
d_gene: NA
CDR3aa: CASSRLHEQYF
CDR3nt: TGTGCCAGCAGTCGTCTTCACGAGCAGTACTTC

v_gene: TRBV20-1
abundance: few
j_gene: TRBJ2-5
d_gene: NA
CDR3aa: CSAAAGETQYF
CDR3nt: TGCAGTGCGGCGGCAGGAGAGACCCAGTACTTC

v_gene: TRBV4-3
abundance: few
j_gene: TRBJ1-2
d_gene: NA
CDR3aa: CASSARASRDGYTF
CDR3nt: TGCGCCAGCAGCGCACGGGCCTCGAGGGATGGCTACACCTTC

v_gene: TRBV12-3/TRBV12-4
abundance: NA
j_gene: TRBJ2-1
d_gene: TRBD2
CDR3aa: CASSSLPLAGGEQFF
CDR3nt: TGTGCCAGCAGTTCCCTACCCCTAGCGGGGGGTGAGCAGTTCTTC

v_gene: TRBV9
abundance: few
j_gene: TRBJ2-3
d_gene: TRBD1
CDR3aa: CASSGRGQNTDTQYF
CDR3nt: TGTGCCAGCAGCGGCAGGGGGCAGAACACAGATACGCAGTATTTT

v_gene: TRBV10-2
abundance: NA
j_gene: TRBJ2-7
d_gene: NA
CDR3aa: CASGASWAEQYF
CDR3nt: TGCGCCAGCGGAGCCAGTTGGGCCGAGCAGTACTTC

v_gene: TRBV11-2
abundance: NA
j_gene: TRBJ2-1
d_gene: TRBD2
CDR3aa: CASSSVNAGTSGGSSYNEQFF
CDR3nt: TGTGCCAGCAGCTCCGTTAACGCCGGGACTAGCGGGGGAAGCTCCTACAATGAGCAGTTCTTC

v_gene: TRBV15
abundance: NA
j_gene: TRBJ1-2
d_gene: NA
CDR3aa: CATSNRGVVWGYTF
CDR3nt: TGTGCCACCAGCAACCGAGGGGTCGTGTGGGGCTACACCTTC

v_gene: TRBV4-3
abundance: NA
j_gene: TRBJ2-3
d_gene: NA
CDR3aa: CASSQDRQDLNTDTQYF
CDR3nt: TGCGCCAGCAGCCAAGATCGACAGGACCTTAACACAGATACGCAGTATTTT